Shown below are 25 T cell receptor beta chains from a single sample sequenced in a study of T cell changes during pregnancy in multiple sclerosis. Profiling relied on immunoSEQ multiplex PCR, and the TCRdb table lists in-frame clones only, not all of them. Found here are about 53,000 clones, about 88% of them singletons; the top ten hold less than 4%. Sequencing was performed on CD8+ T cells from peripheral blood mononuclear cells, taken before pregnancy. Every receptor here comes from a female donor with multiple sclerosis, enrolled in a pregnancy study.

This chain links TRBV7-3 with TRBJ2-3; TRBD2 aligns across 10 bases. J was trimmed by 3 bases and V by 2 bases; bases with no gene match: 8. The CDR3 is made up of 17 amino acids. Germline CDR1 and CDR2: SGHTA and FQGTGA. DNA of the CDR3: TGTGCCAGCAGCTTAGGGCTAGCGGGGGAATTGACAGATACGCAGTATTTT. It specifies CASSLGLAGELTDTQYF. The variable domain in full, with the rest retrieved from reference TRBV7-3 and TRBJ2-3, is GAGVSQTPSNKVTEKGKYVELRCDPISGHTALYWYRQSLGQGPEFLIYFQGTGAADDSGLPNDRFFAVRPEGSVSTLKIQRTERGDSAVYLCASSLGLAGELTDTQYFGPGTRLTVL.

The chain employs TRBV9 and TRBJ1-2; D uncertain. CDR3 length equals 15 residues. Per germline, CDR1 SGDLS and CDR2 YYNGEE. V was trimmed by 3 bases and J by 2 bases, leaving 14 bases between them. The CDR3 nucleotides read TGTGCCAGCAGCGATCGTCCAGCGCCCAACTATGGCTACACCTTC. Protein sequence: CASSDRPAPNYGYTF.

The chain carries TRBV19 and TRBJ1-1, with D perhaps matching TRBD1 (6 bases). Germline V gives CDR1 LNHDA, CDR2 SQIVND (reference sequence). V lost 1 base and J lost 3, with 9 bases in between. The CDR3 loop spans 14 amino acids. The CDR3 region has the DNA TGTGCCAGTAGTATAGCAGGGACACACACTGAAGCTTTCTTT. Amino acid sequence: CASSIAGTHTEAFF.

V and J are TRBV7-9 and TRBJ2-3; tentative D call: TRBD2 (7 bases). Trimming removed 5 bases from V and 4 bases from J, with 13 bases in between. Germline V lookup: CDR1 SEHNR, CDR2 FQNEAQ (reference sequence). This CDR3 has 14 amino acids. The DNA for the CDR3 is TGTGCCAGCAGCCCCTGGGGGGGCTCAGATACGCAGTATTTT. Protein sequence: CASSPWGGSDTQYF. The complete variable domain, with remaining parts taken from reference TRBV7-9 and TRBJ2-3, reads DTGVSQNPRHKITKRGQNVTFRCDPISEHNRLYWYRQTLGQGPEFLTYFQNEAQLEKSRLLSDRFSAERPKGSFSTLEIQRTEQGDSAMYLCASSPWGGSDTQYFGPGTRLTVL.

This clone was counted a few times. The chain couples TRBV6-1 to TRBJ2-7; the match to TRBD1 covers 8 bases. The V gene end was trimmed by 2 bases and the J gene end by 5 bases; junction bases not matched to a gene: 11. The germline gives CDR1 MNHNS, CDR2 SASEGT. The CDR3 is 16 amino acids. CDR3 sequence (DNA): TGTGCCAGCAGTGAACCGCCCGGACAGGGTCCGGACGAGCAGTACTTC. Translating it yields CASSEPPGQGPDEQYF.

The chain carries TRBV19 and TRBJ1-2; 8 bases agree with TRBD1. Germline V lookup: CDR1 LNHDA, CDR2 SQIVND (reference sequence). The CDR3 covers 14 residues. The V segment lost 3 bases and the J segment 7 bases; nucleotides outside the gene matches: 7. CDR3: CASSIPGGAGGYTF. CDR3 bases: TGTGCCAGTAGTATTCCAGGGGGCGCGGGTGGCTACACCTTC.

The chain carries TRBV4-3 and TRBJ1-3; D is unclear. CDR3 size: 15 residues. With 0 bases removed from V and 1 base from J, the gap between germline ends came to 7 bases. CDR1 LGHNA and CDR2 YSLEER come from the germline V gene. CDR3 in amino acids: CASSQDGESGNTIYF. The CDR3 region has the DNA TGCGCCAGCAGCCAAGACGGGGAGTCTGGAAACACCATATATTTT.

This clone has a count of ten or more. The rearrangement joins TRBV6-1 to TRBJ2-1, with 10 bases identical to TRBD2. The CDR3 contains 15 residues. The trim removed 8 bases at V and 5 bases at J, leaving 9 bases unmatched. Germline values: CDR1 MNHNS, CDR2 SASEGT. This CDR3 is CASEASGGSHNEQFF. CDR3 sequence (DNA): TGTGCCAGCGAAGCTAGCGGGGGAAGCCACAATGAGCAGTTCTTC.

In this sample, this clone turned up once. The chain joins TRBV11-3 to TRBJ2-7; D possibly corresponds to TRBD2 (7 bases). The ends were cut back, 5 bases at V and 4 bases at J, with 18 bases in the middle. The V gene's germline CDR1 is SGHNT and CDR2 YENEEA. CDR3 size: 15 residues. Written as DNA, the CDR3 is TGTGCCAGCAGCCTCGGGGGAGGGGGAGGGTACGAGCAGTACTTC. Translated, it gives CASSLGGGGGYEQYF. Using reference TRBV11-3 and TRBJ2-7 for the parts outside the CDR3, the full variable domain is EAGVVQSPRYKIIEKKQPVAFWCNPISGHNTLYWYLQNLGQGPELLIRYENEEAVDDSQLPKDRFSAERLKGVDSTLKIQPAELGDSAVYLCASSLGGGGGYEQYFGPGTRLTVT.

This chain links TRBV13 with TRBJ2-4, with D possibly being TRBD1 (6 bases). CDR1 and CDR2 (germline): PRHDT, FYEKMQ (reference sequence). CDR3 size: 17 residues. V gave up 5 bases and J gave up 4 bases, with 21 bases separating them. CDR3 in amino acids: CASSPPAGVGPKNIQYF. The CDR3 DNA reads TGTGCCAGCAGCCCCCCCGCAGGGGTGGGCCCTAAAAACATTCAGTACTTC.

This clone occurred once. The chain has TRBV19 and TRBJ1-1; D is perhaps TRBD1 (5 bases). Trimming stripped 6 bases from V and 1 base from J, with 9 bases between. This CDR3 spans 13 amino acids. Germline CDR1 is LNHDA and CDR2 is SQIVND (reference sequence). The CDR3 sequence is CASSRQPNTEAFF. The CDR3 DNA reads TGTGCCAGTAGCCGACAGCCGAACACTGAAGCTTTCTTT.

V gene TRBV14 combines with J gene TRBJ2-7; maybe TRBD2 (5 bases). The CDR3 extends over 15 amino acids. Germline V gene data show CDR1 as SGHDN and CDR2 as FVKESK. Trimming took 0 bases from V and 3 from J, leaving 12 bases between them. The DNA for the CDR3 is TGTGCCAGCAGCCAAGATTCATCCCGGGGCTACGAGCAGTACTTC. Translation: CASSQDSSRGYEQYF.

The chain links TRBV18 to TRBJ1-1; TRBD1 aligns across 7 bases. V lost 6 bases, J lost 2 bases, and 9 bases stayed unmatched. Germline CDR1 and CDR2: KGHSH and LQKENI. CDR3 size: 15 residues. CDR3 amino acids: CASSDLRGLNTEAFF. CDR3 coding DNA: TGTGCCAGCTCTGACCTAAGGGGGCTAAACACTGAAGCTTTCTTT.

The V and J genes are TRBV4-3 and TRBJ2-2; D is ambiguous. Trimming pared 1 base from V and 8 bases from J, leaving 8 bases between. Germline-derived CDR1 and CDR2 are LGHNA and YSLEER. The CDR3 is 13 residues long. In DNA, the CDR3 is TGCGCCAGCAGCCAAGGGCATCCTGGGGAGCTGTTTTTT. Translation: CASSQGHPGELFF.

This chain links TRBV4-3 with TRBJ2-1; weak D call: TRBD1 (6 bases). The length of the CDR3 is 17 residues. Trimming pared 0 bases from V and 3 bases from J, leaving 15 bases between. Germline lookup yields CDR1 LGHNA and CDR2 YSLEER. CDR3 nucleotide sequence: TGCGCCAGCAGCCAAGATCAGGGGTCTAGGGGCTACAATGAGCAGTTCTTC. Protein: CASSQDQGSRGYNEQFF.

The chain combines TRBV25-1 with TRBJ1-4, with TRBD1 matching 9 bases. Germline lookup yields CDR1 MGHDK and CDR2 SYGVNS. The CDR3 loop spans 16 amino acids. V lost 1 base and J lost 9; bases outside the gene matches: 9. CDR3 in DNA: TGTGCCAGCAGTGAATCCCGGGACAGGGTAGCCAAAAAACTGTTTTTT. This translates into CASSESRDRVAKKLFF.

This sequence joins TRBV15 and TRBJ1-1, with D perhaps matching TRBD1 (6 bases). The CDR3 totals 16 residues. Between the trimmed V and J ends, which lost 0 bases and 3 bases, there was a span of 14 bases. Germline V gene data show CDR1 as LNHNV and CDR2 as YYDKDF (reference sequence). CDR3 sequence: CATSRDPGGWDTEAFF. In DNA, the CDR3 is TGTGCCACCAGCAGAGATCCGGGGGGCTGGGACACTGAAGCTTTCTTT.

As DNA, the CDR3 is TGTGCCAGCAGTAGCGACAGTTACAATGAGCAGTTCTTC. Translated: CASSSDSYNEQFF. This chain connects TRBV6-5 to TRBJ2-1; perhaps TRBD1 as D (5 bases). The CDR3 is made up of 13 amino acids. Between the trimmed V and J ends, which lost 5 bases and 4 bases, there was a span of 9 bases. Germline V gene sequence: CDR1 MNHEY, CDR2 SVGAGI.

The chain joins TRBV9 to TRBJ2-7; TRBD2 matches 7 bases. This CDR3 comprises 15 residues. Per germline, CDR1 SGDLS and CDR2 YYNGEE. With 4 bases clipped from V and 0 bases from J, the junction kept 7 bases outside the gene matches. CDR3 DNA sequence: TGTGCCAGCAGCTCCTCAGCGGGGTACTCCTACGAGCAGTACTTC. It translates to CASSSSAGYSYEQYF.

This chain links TRBV7-8 with TRBJ2-5; TRBD2 is a possible D gene (7 bases). V lost 5 bases and J lost 7, with 20 bases in between. Germline-derived CDR1 and CDR2 are SGHVS and FQNEAQ. The CDR3 consists of 15 residues. CDR3: CASSPRGGGDGTQYF. The CDR3, as DNA: TGTGCCAGCAGCCCCCGAGGGGGGGGCGACGGGACCCAGTACTTC. The full variable domain, with the rest looked up from reference TRBV7-8 and TRBJ2-5, is GAGVSQSPRYKVAKRGQDVALRCDPISGHVSLFWYQQALGQGPEFLTYFQNEAQLDKSGLPSDRFFAERPEGSVSTLKIQRTQQEDSAVYLCASSPRGGGDGTQYFGPGTRLLVL.

This chain links TRBV7-2 with TRBJ1-2, with 8 bases matching TRBD1. The V and J ends lost 3 bases and 0 bases, in that order; junction bases with no gene match: 9. The CDR3 is 17 residues long. The germline V gene has CDR1 SGHTA and CDR2 FQGNSA. This CDR3 is CASSLIPQGDPNYGYTF. The CDR3 DNA follows: TGTGCCAGCAGCTTGATCCCACAGGGGGACCCTAACTATGGCTACACCTTC. Drawing the rest from reference TRBV7-2 and TRBJ1-2, the complete variable domain is GAGVSQSPSNKVTEKGKDVELRCDPISGHTALYWYRQSLGQGLEFLIYFQGNSAPDKSGLPSDRFSAERTGGSVSTLTIQRTQQEDSAVYLCASSLIPQGDPNYGYTFGSGTRLTVV.

The chain recombines TRBV27 with TRBJ1-2; D possibly corresponds to TRBD1 (6 bases). Germline V gives CDR1 MNHEY, CDR2 SMNVEV (reference sequence). V lost 3 bases and J 2 bases, leaving 7 bases between the germline ends. The CDR3 spans 13 residues. Here the CDR3 reads CASSFQGNYGYTF. The CDR3 DNA sequence: TGTGCCAGCAGTTTTCAGGGGAACTATGGCTACACCTTC.

The chain employs TRBV29-1 and TRBJ2-7; 7 positions match TRBD1. V dropped 6 bases and J dropped 7; count of bases not matched to a gene: 12. This CDR3 has 13 residues. Germline CDR1 and CDR2: SQVTM and ANQGSEA. The CDR3 DNA is TGCAGCGTGCCCGGGGACAGCTTTTATGAGCAGTACTTC. Translating it yields CSVPGDSFYEQYF.

This chain joins TRBV27 and TRBJ2-7; TRBD1 matches at 9 bases. The germline V gene has CDR1 MNHEY and CDR2 SMNVEV (reference sequence). The CDR3 has 16 residues. V lost 1 base and J lost 3; bases outside the gene matches: 7. The CDR3 protein is CASSLFSGQGVYEQYF. CDR3 coding DNA: TGTGCCAGCAGTTTATTCTCGGGACAGGGAGTCTACGAGCAGTACTTC.

The J gene is TRBJ2-2, the V gene TRBV6-4; tentative D call: TRBD2 (7 bases). The CDR3 contains 16 residues. CDR1 and CDR2 (germline): MRHNA, SNTAGT. Trimming removed 2 bases at V and 3 bases at J, with 13 bases between. CDR3 loop: CASSDGGAGDTGELFF. The CDR3 region has the DNA TGTGCCAGCAGTGACGGGGGGGCAGGGGACACCGGGGAGCTGTTTTTT.